The 30 T cell receptor beta chains below all came from one sample that was sequenced in a study of blood T cells in healthy people across ages. PCR was performed a second time for roughly 7 to 11 cycles using a sample-barcoded 5' primer and a J-beta primer mix. Via MiXCR, TCRdb re-called the 5' RACE reads, giving one row per CDR3 protein. Altogether about 1.4 million distinct CDR3 sequences are present, approximately 60% being singletons, with the ten largest covering about 6.3%. The source material was blood. Every receptor here comes from a man between 18 and 29 years old in good health.

The V gene is TRBV12-3 or TRBV12-4, the J gene TRBJ2-4; D might be TRBD1 or TRBD2, each matching 6 bases. This CDR3 comprises 19 residues. The V gene lost 1 base and the J gene lost 3 bases, with 22 bases spanning the gap. This CDR3 reads CASSLEVIPGAPHKNIQYF. DNA for the CDR3: TGTGCCAGCAGTTTAGAGGTCATTCCGGGGGCGCCCCACAAAAACATTCAGTACTTC.

This chain links TRBV18 with TRBJ2-7; 8 positions match TRBD1. Germline V lookup: CDR1 KGHSH, CDR2 LQKENI. The CDR3 covers 14 residues. V lost 6 bases to trimming and J lost 4 bases; unmatched junction nucleotides: 8. The CDR3 loop is CASSNARGQYEQYF. The CDR3 region has the DNA TGTGCCAGCTCTAATGCCAGGGGGCAATACGAGCAGTACTTC.

In this sample, this clonotype turned up once. The chain employs TRBV6-5 and TRBJ2-2, with 8 bases matching TRBD2. CDR1 is MNHEY, CDR2 SVGAGI, per germline. V shed 7 bases, J shed 4 bases, and the junction held 5 bases outside the gene matches. This CDR3 region has 14 residues. The CDR3 bases are TGTGCCAGCACCATCGGGGGGGCCACCGGGGAGCTGTTTTTT. Residues: CASTIGGATGELFF.

The chain recombines TRBV10-3 with TRBJ2-5, with TRBD1 as a possible D gene (5 bases). The DNA end favors TRBJ2-7, so the J call may be wrong. This CDR3 has 14 residues. Germline CDR1 reads ENHRY; CDR2 reads SYGVKD. This CDR3 is CAIGAVSGPYEQYF. Here the CDR3 DNA reads TGTGCCATCGGGGCGGTCTCTGGGCCCTACGAGCAGTACTTC.

The table lists this clonotype with many counts. The chain is built from TRBV7-7 and TRBJ2-2; D not certain. V dropped 2 bases and J dropped 1 base, with 2 bases sitting between them. Per germline, CDR1 SSHAT and CDR2 FNYEAQ (reference sequence). This CDR3 comprises 13 residues. The chain's CDR3 is CASSLRNTGELFF. The CDR3 coding sequence is TGTGCCAGCAGCTTAAGGAACACCGGGGAGCTGTTTTTT.

This sequence joins TRBV28 and TRBJ2-1, with 7 bases lining up with TRBD1. The CDR3 is 15 amino acids. In germline, CDR1 is MDHEN, CDR2 SYDVKM. J was trimmed by 7 bases and V by 6 bases; bases with no gene match: 12. The CDR3 is CASRSIRGPINEQFF. In DNA form, the CDR3 reads TGTGCCAGCAGATCAATAAGGGGGCCTATAAATGAGCAGTTCTTC. The variable domain in full, completed from reference TRBV28 and TRBJ2-1, reads DVKVTQSSRYLVKRTGEKVFLECVQDMDHENMFWYRQDPGLGLRLIYFSYDVKMKEKGDIPEGYSVSREKKERFSLILESASTNQTSMYLCASRSIRGPINEQFFGPGTRLTVL.

Note on this clonotype: One end of the junction does not line up with germline, which may come from a read error. The chain recombines TRBV12-3 or TRBV12-4 with TRBJ2-3, with D perhaps matching TRBD1 (6 bases). The CDR3 extends over 13 amino acids. The CDR3 spells CASSPGALDTEYF. The CDR3 DNA reads as TGTGCCAGCAGTCCAGGGGCGTTAGATACGGAGTATTTT.

The CDR3 sequence is CASSQEGTILNTQYF. In DNA, the CDR3 is TGCGCCAGCAGCCAGGAGGGAACTATTTTAAATACGCAGTATTTT. The gene calls are TRBV4-1 and TRBJ2-3, with a tentative D call TRBD2 (6 bases). Germline V gene data show CDR1 as MGHRA and CDR2 as YSYEKL. The CDR3 extends over 15 amino acids. V was pared by 3 bases and J by 7 bases, with 17 bases between.

The chain uses TRBV7-8 and TRBJ2-5; D may be TRBD1 (6 bases). Deletions cut 2 bases from V and 2 bases from J, with 12 bases between. The CDR3 runs to 15 residues. The V gene's germline CDR1 is SGHVS and CDR2 FQNEAQ. The CDR3 DNA reads TGTGCCAGCAGCTTATGGCAGGGGCGGCAAGAGACCCAGTACTTC. Its translation: CASSLWQGRQETQYF.

This sequence joins TRBV6-1 and TRBJ2-1, with 12 bases identical to TRBD2. Germline V gives CDR1 MNHNS, CDR2 SASEGT. The CDR3 has 13 amino acids. Trimming at V came to 10 bases and at J to 8 bases, leaving 6 bases not matched to a gene. In nucleotides, the CDR3 is TGTGCCACACTAGCGGGAGGCAGGCATGAGCAGTTCTTC. Translating it yields CATLAGGRHEQFF.

This clonotype occurred once. The CDR3 DNA reads TGCGCCAGCAGCCTTCCCGCCGGGACAGAGAATGAGCAGTTCTTC. Encoded protein: CASSLPAGTENEQFF. The chain is built from TRBV4-1 and TRBJ2-1, with 7 bases that match TRBD1. From germline, CDR1 is MGHRA and CDR2 YSYEKL. This CDR3 spans 15 amino acids. The J segment lost 7 bases and the V segment lost 4 bases, leaving 10 bases of the junction unmatched.

This clonotype came up a few times. V is TRBV12-3 or TRBV12-4 and J is TRBJ2-1; 14 positions agree with TRBD2. The CDR3 contains 15 residues. V shed 6 bases and J 6 bases; nucleotides not matched to a gene: 4. This chain's CDR3 is CASRRLAGGLNEQFF. CDR3 coding DNA: TGTGCCAGCAGGAGACTAGCGGGAGGGCTCAATGAGCAGTTCTTC.

This clonotype appeared a single time. The chain carries TRBV10-1 and TRBJ1-1; D may be TRBD1 (6 bases). In germline, CDR1 is WNHNN, CDR2 SYGVQD (reference sequence). Trimming left V 2 bases short and J 8 bases short, with 9 bases between. There are 12 residues in the CDR3. CDR3 amino acids: CASSEMGAEAFF. In DNA, the CDR3 is TGCGCCAGCAGTGAGATGGGGGCAGAAGCTTTCTTT.

The chain carries TRBV7-9 and TRBJ2-6; 7 bases are a match to TRBD1. The CDR3 contains 17 residues. The junction had 11 bases not matched to a gene; V was cut back by 5 bases and J by 4 bases. Germline assignment: CDR1 SEHNR and CDR2 FQNEAQ (reference sequence). CDR3 region: CASSDLTGSSGANVLTF. The CDR3 nucleotides read TGTGCCAGCAGCGACCTGACAGGGTCGTCCGGGGCCAACGTCCTGACTTTC. The variable domain in full, completed from reference TRBV7-9 and TRBJ2-6, reads DTGVSQNPRHKITKRGQNVTFRCDPISEHNRLYWYRQTLGQGPEFLTYFQNEAQLEKSRLLSDRFSAERPKGSFSTLEIQRTEQGDSAMYLCASSDLTGSSGANVLTFGAGSRLTVL.

The V call is TRBV20-1, the J call TRBJ1-1; D may be TRBD1 (5 bases). V lost 0 bases and J lost 6, with 17 bases in between. This CDR3 region has 15 residues. CDR1 and CDR2 from the germline V gene are DFQATT and SNEGSKA (reference sequence). This chain's CDR3 is CSARDHWKTVSEAFF. The DNA for the CDR3 is TGCAGTGCTAGAGATCATTGGAAGACAGTGTCTGAAGCTTTCTTT.

V usage is TRBV12-3 or TRBV12-4 and J usage is TRBJ2-5; TRBD2 aligns across 8 bases. V lost 5 bases, J lost 4 bases, and 9 bases stayed unmatched. CDR3 length: 15 residues. The CDR3 sequence: CASSPGRAGVETQYF. DNA of the CDR3: TGTGCCAGCAGTCCAGGACGAGCGGGGGTAGAGACCCAGTACTTC.

CDR3 amino acids: CASSREGHIEAFF. The CDR3 DNA reads TGCGCCAGCAGTCGAGAAGGACATATTGAAGCTTTCTTT. The genes are TRBV5-1 and TRBJ1-1, with D perhaps TRBD1 (5 bases). From germline, CDR1 is SGHRS and CDR2 YFSETQ. The germline V and J ends were trimmed by 5 bases and 7 bases, with 15 bases remaining between them. There are 13 residues in the CDR3. Based on the CDR3 plus reference TRBV5-1 and TRBJ1-1, the full variable domain is KAGVTQTPRYLIKTRGQQVTLSCSPISGHRSVSWYQQTPGQGLQFLFEYFSETQRNKGNFPGRFSGRQFSNSRSEMNVSTLELGDSALYLCASSREGHIEAFFGQGTRLTVV.

This clonotype showed up just once. This chain connects TRBV9 to TRBJ2-5; TRBD2 aligns across 12 bases. The ends lost 1 base at V and 11 bases at J; junction bases unmatched: 15. The CDR3 loop spans 17 amino acids. Germline V gene lookup returns CDR1 SGDLS and CDR2 YYNGEE. CDR3 region: CASSVHTLAGGDHEQYF. In nucleotides, the CDR3 is TGTGCCAGCAGCGTACACACTCTAGCGGGAGGGGATCATGAGCAGTACTTC.

This clonotype was recorded a few times. The V gene is TRBV7-2, the J gene TRBJ2-7; TRBD2 matches at 14 bases. The V and J ends lost 2 bases and 3 bases, in that order; junction bases with no gene match: 6. Germline V gene lookup returns CDR1 SGHTA and CDR2 FQGNSA. The CDR3 loop spans 17 amino acids. CDR3 nucleotide sequence: TGTGCCAGCAGCTTAACTGGGACTAGCGGGGGCCGCTACGAGCAGTACTTC. This codes for CASSLTGTSGGRYEQYF.

This clonotype was seen more than once but under ten times. The chain has TRBV5-1 and TRBJ2-1, with a weak D call TRBD1 (6 bases). Looked up from germline, CDR1 is SGHRS and CDR2 is YFSETQ. The V and J ends lost 6 bases and 4 bases respectively, with 17 bases between them. This CDR3 is 15 amino acids long. CDR3 sequence (DNA): TGCGCCAGCAAACAGGGAAATTGGAGATACAATGAGCAGTTCTTC. It codes for CASKQGNWRYNEQFF.

This chain connects TRBV20-1 to TRBJ1-2; 9 bases match TRBD1. Germline values: CDR1 DFQATT, CDR2 SNEGSKA (reference sequence). This CDR3 contains 14 residues. V lost 3 bases to trimming and J lost 2 bases; unmatched junction nucleotides: 4. The CDR3 is CSASPGTGNYGYTF. In DNA form, the CDR3 reads TGCAGTGCTAGTCCCGGGACAGGGAACTATGGCTACACCTTC.

The sample holds one count of this clonotype. At one end, the junction sequence differs from germline, possibly due to a read error. The chain has TRBV12-3 or TRBV12-4 and TRBJ2-3; 9 bases are a match to TRBD1. The length of the CDR3 is 16 residues. The DNA of the CDR3 is TGTGCCAGCAGCCCCGGGACAGGGATTAGCACAGATGCGCAGTATTTT. It encodes CASSPGTGISTDAQYF.

The CDR3 coding sequence is TGTGCCAGCAGTGTCCTGACAGGGCGGGATTCACCCCTCCACTTT. This codes for CASSVLTGRDSPLHF. The rearrangement uses TRBV28 and TRBJ1-6; 7 bases are shared with TRBD1. Germline V gene lookup returns CDR1 MDHEN and CDR2 SYDVKM. J was trimmed by 8 bases and V by 5 bases; bases with no gene match: 9. CDR3 size: 15 residues. Full variable domain (outside the CDR3, taken from reference TRBV28 and TRBJ1-6): DVKVTQSSRYLVKRTGEKVFLECVQDMDHENMFWYRQDPGLGLRLIYFSYDVKMKEKGDIPEGYSVSREKKERFSLILESASTNQTSMYLCASSVLTGRDSPLHFGNGTRLTVT.

This clonotype was counted a few times. The chain joins TRBV20-1 to TRBJ1-2, with TRBD1 matching over 8 bases. The trim removed 8 bases at V and 8 bases at J, leaving 13 bases unmatched. Germline V CDR1 and CDR2: DFQATT, SNEGSKA (reference sequence). CDR3 size: 13 residues. CDR3 DNA: TGCAGTCGTCGGTCGGGACAGGCGGGCGGCTACACCTTC. This encodes CSRRSGQAGGYTF.

J is TRBJ2-3 and V is TRBV7-9; TRBD2 is a possible D gene (6 bases). The germline V gene encodes CDR1 SEHNR and CDR2 FQNEAQ (reference sequence). This CDR3 is 18 amino acids long. V dropped 1 base and J dropped 5 bases, with 22 bases sitting between them. The CDR3 is CASSLGVGVEREQDTQYF. The CDR3 DNA reads as TGTGCCAGCAGCTTAGGAGTCGGGGTAGAACGGGAGCAAGATACGCAGTATTTT.

CDR3 nucleotides: TGCAGTGCTAGAGATACCCAGGGGGCAGTGGGCTACAATGAGCAGTTCTTC. Protein sequence: CSARDTQGAVGYNEQFF. The chain uses TRBV20-1 and TRBJ2-1, with TRBD1 matching over 8 bases. V shed 0 bases and J 3 bases; nucleotides not matched to a gene: 10. This CDR3 comprises 17 residues. The germline V gene has CDR1 DFQATT and CDR2 SNEGSKA (reference sequence).

The sample holds a few counts of this clonotype. At one end the junction does not follow the germline gene, possibly because of a read error. The chain uses TRBV12-3 or TRBV12-4 and TRBJ2-2; 8 bases map to TRBD2. There are 15 residues in the CDR3. The CDR3 loop is CASRLAGTNTGELFF. The DNA of the CDR3 is TGTGCCAGCAGGTTAGCGGGAACGAACACCGGGGAGCTGTTTTTT.

The chain links TRBV7-2 to TRBJ2-3; the match to TRBD2 covers 9 bases. CDR3 size: 17 residues. From germline, CDR1 is SGHTA and CDR2 FQGNSA. The ends lost 5 bases at V and 2 bases at J; junction bases unmatched: 11. The CDR3 coding sequence is TGTGCCAGCAGCCCCCCCGCCCAGCGGGAGGTCACAGATACGCAGTATTTT. Encoded protein: CASSPPAQREVTDTQYF.

CDR3 protein: CASILGDALGVGQPQHF. CDR3 coding DNA: TGTGCCAGCATCCTAGGGGACGCCCTCGGTGTCGGACAGCCCCAGCATTTT. This rearrangement joins TRBV12-3 or TRBV12-4 to TRBJ1-5, with D perhaps matching TRBD1 (5 bases). The CDR3 runs to 17 residues. The V and J ends lost 7 bases and 7 bases respectively, with 26 bases between them.

This chain links TRBV20-1 with TRBJ2-1, with D hard to call. The CDR3 is 15 amino acids. Germline V gives CDR1 DFQATT, CDR2 SNEGSKA (reference sequence). The ends were cut back, 0 bases at V and 0 bases at J, with 9 bases in the middle. The CDR3 DNA is TGCAGTGCTAGAGATCCCACCAGCTCCTACAATGAGCAGTTCTTC. Its translation is CSARDPTSSYNEQFF.